A single TCR beta chain is shown here with its context. As yet, its antigen is unknown. This record belongs to a study of immune evolution from preneoplasia to lung adenocarcinoma. Background on the study: HLA loss of heterozygosity: under 7.5% AIS, more than 14% MIA, about 31% ADC, none AAH. Study-level results: Clonality was highest in normal lung, lower in later-stage lesions apparently.

Each case's diagnosis was confirmed by two pathologists on H&E. Germline CDR1 and CDR2: GTSNPN and SVGIG (reference sequence). The CDR3 is 13 residues long. Trimming stripped 2 bases from V and 6 bases from J, with 14 bases between. The assay was immunoSEQ multiplex PCR, and TCRdb's table has in-frame clones only and misses some. In the table there are about 11,000 clones, roughly four fifths of which are singletons. The source material was FFPE minimally invasive lung adenocarcinoma tissue. The sequence was collected from a person aged 70 to 85 with lung adenocarcinoma. This chain connects TRBV30 to TRBJ2-7, with D unresolved. The CDR3 DNA follows: TGTGCCTGGAGTCGAGACGCCAGAAGCGAGCAGTACTTC. It encodes CAWSRDARSEQYF.